The rows below give T cell receptor beta chains drawn from one sample of a study of blood T cell repertoires in COVID-19. Some clones are missing from TCRdb's copy, which holds only in-frame ones; the method was immunoSEQ multiplex PCR. Of 140,000 to 150,000 clones in the sample, about nine tenths were seen once. Sequenced sample: PBMCs or T cells enriched from blood (not recorded which). Receptor source: a man in his 60s who had recovered from COVID-19. Each CDR3 is given with its conserved first and last residue. The order of the fields is CDR3 protein, CDR3 DNA, CDR3 length, D gene, J gene, clone size, V gene. A D gene is named only where the DNA matches it firmly. Rows give clone size only sometimes, using once, few, many, or a class for an expanded clone.

cdr3_aa: CASSQVGLAVETQYF
cdr3_nt: TGTGCCAGCAGCCAAGTAGGACTAGCGGTGGAGACCCAGTACTTC
cdr3_length: 15
d_call: TRBD2
j_call: TRBJ2-5
clone_size: NA
v_call: TRBV3-1/TRBV3-2

cdr3_aa: CASSLSLGNEQFF
cdr3_nt: TGTGCCAGCAGCTTATCCCTCGGGAATGAGCAGTTCTTC
cdr3_length: 13
d_call: NA
j_call: TRBJ2-1
clone_size: NA
v_call: TRBV11-1

cdr3_aa: CASSPSIREGLFF
cdr3_nt: TGTGCCAGCTCCCCCTCTATTAGGGAGGGACTGTTTTTT
cdr3_length: 13
d_call: NA
j_call: TRBJ1-4
clone_size: NA
v_call: TRBV18

cdr3_aa: CASSLLGAVNTEAFF
cdr3_nt: TGTGCCAGCAGCTTGTTAGGAGCCGTGAACACTGAAGCTTTCTTT
cdr3_length: 15
d_call: NA
j_call: TRBJ1-1
clone_size: few
v_call: TRBV5-4

cdr3_aa: CASSERMVGGPQHF
cdr3_nt: TGTGCCAGCAGTGAAAGAATGGTAGGAGGGCCCCAGCATTTT
cdr3_length: 14
d_call: NA
j_call: TRBJ1-5
clone_size: NA
v_call: TRBV6-1

cdr3_aa: CASSYKTGTLFNEQFF
cdr3_nt: TGTGCCAGCAGTTACAAGACCGGGACACTTTTCAATGAGCAGTTCTTC
cdr3_length: 16
d_call: NA
j_call: TRBJ2-1
clone_size: NA
v_call: TRBV27

cdr3_aa: CASSLGGGFNEQYF
cdr3_nt: TGTGCCAGCAGTCTGGGCGGGGGGTTCAACGAGCAGTACTTC
cdr3_length: 14
d_call: TRBD2
j_call: TRBJ2-7
clone_size: NA
v_call: TRBV2

cdr3_aa: CASSDLGTTYEQYF
cdr3_nt: TGCGCCAGCAGTGACCTCGGTACCACCTACGAGCAGTACTTC
cdr3_length: 14
d_call: NA
j_call: TRBJ2-7
clone_size: NA
v_call: TRBV10-1

cdr3_aa: CASSFSPNIQYF
cdr3_nt: TGTGCCAGCAGTTTTTCCCCGAACATTCAGTACTTC
cdr3_length: 12
d_call: NA
j_call: TRBJ2-4
clone_size: NA
v_call: TRBV28

cdr3_aa: CASSWDRAYEQYF
cdr3_nt: TGTGCCAGCAGTTGGGACAGGGCCTACGAGCAGTACTTC
cdr3_length: 13
d_call: TRBD1
j_call: TRBJ2-7
clone_size: NA
v_call: TRBV6-5

cdr3_aa: CAWSAGYQASGYTF
cdr3_nt: TGTGCCTGGAGTGCGGGATACCAAGCAAGCGGCTACACCTTC
cdr3_length: 14
d_call: NA
j_call: TRBJ1-2
clone_size: NA
v_call: TRBV30

cdr3_aa: CASSLSYDYGYTF
cdr3_nt: TGTGCCAGCAGTTTGTCCTACGACTATGGCTACACCTTC
cdr3_length: 13
d_call: NA
j_call: TRBJ1-2
clone_size: once
v_call: TRBV28

cdr3_aa: CASSITGGESPLHF
cdr3_nt: TGTGCCAGTAGTATAACCGGAGGGGAATCACCCCTCCACTTT
cdr3_length: 14
d_call: NA
j_call: TRBJ1-6
clone_size: few
v_call: TRBV19

cdr3_aa: CASSERRTAYNEQFF
cdr3_nt: TGTGCCAGCAGTGAACGTAGGACAGCATACAATGAGCAGTTCTTC
cdr3_length: 15
d_call: NA
j_call: TRBJ2-1
clone_size: NA
v_call: TRBV2

cdr3_aa: CASSPQGGDYGYTF
cdr3_nt: TGTGCCAGCAGCCCCCAAGGGGGAGACTATGGCTACACTTTC
cdr3_length: 14
d_call: NA
j_call: TRBJ1-2
clone_size: NA
v_call: TRBV7-8

cdr3_aa: CASSWADYEQYF
cdr3_nt: TGTGCCAGCAGCTGGGCCGACTACGAGCAGTACTTC
cdr3_length: 12
d_call: NA
j_call: TRBJ2-7
clone_size: NA
v_call: TRBV7-9

cdr3_aa: CSVAKGGVNTEAFF
cdr3_nt: TGCAGCGTGGCGAAAGGAGGAGTGAACACTGAAGCTTTCTTT
cdr3_length: 14
d_call: NA
j_call: TRBJ1-1
clone_size: NA
v_call: TRBV29-1

cdr3_aa: CSVDSYRGNEEQFF
cdr3_nt: TGCAGCGTTGATAGCTACAGGGGGAATGAGGAGCAGTTCTTC
cdr3_length: 14
d_call: TRBD1
j_call: TRBJ2-1
clone_size: NA
v_call: TRBV29-1

cdr3_aa: CASSLDLSTGELFF
cdr3_nt: TGTGCCAGTTCTTTGGACTTATCCACCGGGGAGCTGTTTTTT
cdr3_length: 14
d_call: NA
j_call: TRBJ2-2
clone_size: few
v_call: TRBV6-4

cdr3_aa: CASREGTGYGYTF
cdr3_nt: TGTGCCAGCAGAGAAGGGACAGGGTATGGCTACACCTTC
cdr3_length: 13
d_call: TRBD1
j_call: TRBJ1-2
clone_size: NA
v_call: TRBV2

cdr3_aa: CASSQRTGYSPLHF
cdr3_nt: TGTGCCAGCAGCCAAAGGACAGGGTACTCACCCCTCCACTTT
cdr3_length: 14
d_call: TRBD1
j_call: TRBJ1-6
clone_size: NA
v_call: TRBV3-1/TRBV3-2

cdr3_aa: CATREGGNEKLFF
cdr3_nt: TGTGCCACCCGGGAAGGAGGTAATGAAAAACTGTTTTTT
cdr3_length: 13
d_call: NA
j_call: TRBJ1-4
clone_size: NA
v_call: TRBV10-3

cdr3_aa: CASRGQGLIGELFF
cdr3_nt: TGCGCCAGCAGGGGACAGGGATTGATCGGGGAGCTGTTTTTT
cdr3_length: 14
d_call: TRBD1
j_call: TRBJ2-2
clone_size: NA
v_call: TRBV10-2

cdr3_aa: CASSLERTGATEAFF
cdr3_nt: TGCGCCAGCAGCTTGGAAAGGACAGGGGCCACTGAAGCTTTCTTT
cdr3_length: 15
d_call: TRBD1
j_call: TRBJ1-1
clone_size: NA
v_call: TRBV5-1

cdr3_aa: CASGRDSYTEAFF
cdr3_nt: TGTGCTAGTGGCCGTGACAGCTACACTGAAGCTTTCTTT
cdr3_length: 13
d_call: NA
j_call: TRBJ1-1
clone_size: once
v_call: TRBV12-5

cdr3_aa: CASSHPIASFDEQFF
cdr3_nt: TGTGCCAGCAGCCACCCCATAGCTAGTTTCGATGAGCAGTTCTTC
cdr3_length: 15
d_call: NA
j_call: TRBJ2-1
clone_size: NA
v_call: TRBV3-1/TRBV3-2

cdr3_aa: CASSQTPGTSGRDYNEQFF
cdr3_nt: TGTGCCAGCAGCCAAACACCCGGGACTAGCGGGAGAGATTACAATGAGCAGTTCTTC
cdr3_length: 19
d_call: TRBD2
j_call: TRBJ2-1
clone_size: few
v_call: TRBV3-1/TRBV3-2

cdr3_aa: CASSLRGGGQQNSPLHF
cdr3_nt: TGTGCCAGCAGTTTAAGAGGTGGCGGACAGCAAAATTCACCCCTCCACTTT
cdr3_length: 17
d_call: NA
j_call: TRBJ1-6
clone_size: NA
v_call: TRBV27

cdr3_aa: CASSTLSVSGMETQYF
cdr3_nt: TGTGCCAGCAGTACCCTCTCAGTTAGCGGGATGGAGACCCAGTACTTC
cdr3_length: 16
d_call: TRBD2
j_call: TRBJ2-5
clone_size: NA
v_call: TRBV28

cdr3_aa: CASYSTGELFF
cdr3_nt: TGTGCCAGCTACTCCACCGGGGAGCTGTTTTTT
cdr3_length: 11
d_call: NA
j_call: TRBJ2-2
clone_size: NA
v_call: TRBV19

cdr3_aa: CASSSRLAGGDEQYF
cdr3_nt: TGTGCCAGCAGCTCACGACTAGCGGGGGGGGACGAGCAGTACTTC
cdr3_length: 15
d_call: TRBD2
j_call: TRBJ2-7
clone_size: NA
v_call: TRBV11-2

cdr3_aa: CATTGEGSVNYGYTF
cdr3_nt: TGTGCCACGACAGGGGAGGGGAGTGTCAACTATGGCTACACCTTC
cdr3_length: 15
d_call: TRBD1
j_call: TRBJ1-2
clone_size: NA
v_call: TRBV10-3

cdr3_aa: CAWGVGGFGYEQYF
cdr3_nt: TGTGCCTGGGGGGTCGGAGGGTTTGGCTACGAGCAGTACTTC
cdr3_length: 14
d_call: NA
j_call: TRBJ2-7
clone_size: NA
v_call: TRBV30

cdr3_aa: CASRQGRDQPQHF
cdr3_nt: TGTGCCAGTAGACAGGGTCGGGATCAGCCCCAGCATTTT
cdr3_length: 13
d_call: NA
j_call: TRBJ1-5
clone_size: NA
v_call: TRBV19

cdr3_aa: CASSPPSSYNEQFF
cdr3_nt: TGTGCCAGCTCACCACCGAGCTCCTACAATGAGCAGTTCTTC
cdr3_length: 14
d_call: NA
j_call: TRBJ2-1
clone_size: NA
v_call: TRBV18

cdr3_aa: CATSRDTSGWAF
cdr3_nt: TGTGCCACCAGCAGAGACACTAGCGGGTGGGCCTTC
cdr3_length: 12
d_call: TRBD2
j_call: TRBJ2-7
clone_size: NA
v_call: TRBV15

cdr3_aa: CAISGQGYGYTF
cdr3_nt: TGTGCCATCAGTGGACAGGGGTATGGCTACACCTTC
cdr3_length: 12
d_call: TRBD1
j_call: TRBJ1-2
clone_size: once
v_call: TRBV10-3

cdr3_aa: CASEAGPYEQYF
cdr3_nt: TGTGCCAGCGAGGCGGGACCCTACGAGCAGTACTTC
cdr3_length: 12
d_call: NA
j_call: TRBJ2-7
clone_size: NA
v_call: TRBV2

cdr3_aa: CACTGTGGRELFF
cdr3_nt: TGTGCCTGCACCGGGACAGGGGGTAGGGAACTGTTTTTT
cdr3_length: 13
d_call: TRBD1
j_call: TRBJ1-4
clone_size: once
v_call: TRBV30

cdr3_aa: CASSLIGRGDTGELFF
cdr3_nt: TGTGCCAGCTCCCTCATAGGGCGGGGAGACACCGGGGAGCTGTTTTTT
cdr3_length: 16
d_call: NA
j_call: TRBJ2-2
clone_size: few
v_call: TRBV18

cdr3_aa: CASSLSTGQGFYEQYF
cdr3_nt: TGTGCCAGCAGCCTCTCGACGGGACAGGGGTTCTACGAGCAGTACTTC
cdr3_length: 16
d_call: TRBD1
j_call: TRBJ2-7
clone_size: NA
v_call: TRBV11-2

cdr3_aa: CASSKPRQGTTYNEQFF
cdr3_nt: TGTGCCAGCAGCAAACCGCGGCAGGGGACCACCTACAATGAGCAGTTCTTC
cdr3_length: 17
d_call: NA
j_call: TRBJ2-1
clone_size: NA
v_call: TRBV7-8

cdr3_aa: CASSPPGNGNTIYF
cdr3_nt: TGTGCCAGCAGCCCACCAGGGAATGGAAACACCATATATTTT
cdr3_length: 14
d_call: NA
j_call: TRBJ1-3
clone_size: NA
v_call: TRBV28

cdr3_aa: CASSLFRGGETQYF
cdr3_nt: TGTGCCAGCAGTTTATTCAGGGGTGGGGAGACCCAGTACTTC
cdr3_length: 14
d_call: NA
j_call: TRBJ2-5
clone_size: NA
v_call: TRBV28

cdr3_aa: CASSWDRGPYEQYF
cdr3_nt: TGTGCCAGTAGTTGGGACAGGGGGCCCTACGAGCAGTACTTC
cdr3_length: 14
d_call: TRBD1
j_call: TRBJ2-7
clone_size: NA
v_call: TRBV19

cdr3_aa: CASSQGLAGSSYEQYF
cdr3_nt: TGTGCCAGCAGCCAAGGGCTAGCGGGAAGCTCCTACGAGCAGTACTTC
cdr3_length: 16
d_call: TRBD2
j_call: TRBJ2-7
clone_size: NA
v_call: TRBV4-2

cdr3_aa: CASGGTGGGQPQHF
cdr3_nt: TGTGCCAGCGGGGGGACAGGGGGCGGTCAGCCCCAGCATTTT
cdr3_length: 14
d_call: TRBD1
j_call: TRBJ1-5
clone_size: NA
v_call: TRBV9

cdr3_aa: CASSLTLGGEQFF
cdr3_nt: TGTGCCAGCAGCTTAACGTTGGGAGGTGAGCAGTTCTTC
cdr3_length: 13
d_call: NA
j_call: TRBJ2-1
clone_size: NA
v_call: TRBV7-2

cdr3_aa: CASSGTGGSYGYTF
cdr3_nt: TGTGCCAGCAGCGGAACAGGGGGTTCCTATGGCTACACCTTC
cdr3_length: 14
d_call: TRBD1
j_call: TRBJ1-2
clone_size: NA
v_call: TRBV9

cdr3_aa: CASSRTGFEDTYGYTF
cdr3_nt: TGTGCCAGCAGCCGAACAGGGTTTGAGGATACCTATGGCTACACCTTC
cdr3_length: 16
d_call: NA
j_call: TRBJ1-2
clone_size: few
v_call: TRBV3-1/TRBV3-2

cdr3_aa: CASSVSRADTDTQYF
cdr3_nt: TGCGCCAGCAGCGTGAGCAGGGCCGACACAGATACGCAGTATTTT
cdr3_length: 15
d_call: NA
j_call: TRBJ2-3
clone_size: NA
v_call: TRBV5-1

cdr3_aa: CASSKGHLTNTEAFF
cdr3_nt: TGCGCCAGCAGCAAGGGACATCTTACCAACACTGAAGCTTTCTTT
cdr3_length: 15
d_call: NA
j_call: TRBJ1-1
clone_size: NA
v_call: TRBV5-1

cdr3_aa: CASSSRGANTGELFF
cdr3_nt: TGTGCCAGCAGCTCCCGGGGGGCTAACACCGGGGAGCTGTTTTTT
cdr3_length: 15
d_call: NA
j_call: TRBJ2-2
clone_size: NA
v_call: TRBV11-2

cdr3_aa: CASSQIGGSYNEQFF
cdr3_nt: TGTGCCAGCAGCCAGATAGGGGGCTCCTACAATGAGCAGTTCTTC
cdr3_length: 15
d_call: NA
j_call: TRBJ2-1
clone_size: NA
v_call: TRBV27